The 16 T cell receptor beta chains below were found in one sample sequenced in a study of blood T cell repertoires in COVID-19. Using immunoSEQ multiplex PCR, the repertoire was profiled, and TCRdb retains in-frame clones only, with some absent. The table has just over 650,000 clones, 85% to 90% seen once. Sequencing was performed on peripheral blood. The receptor set was obtained from a woman younger than 35 with acute or convalescent COVID-19.

This rearrangement joins TRBV5-8 to TRBJ1-1, with a weak D call TRBD1 (5 bases). This CDR3 has 17 residues. The germline V gene has CDR1 SGHTS and CDR2 YDEGEE. V was trimmed by 2 bases and J by 3 bases, leaving 20 bases between them. The CDR3: CASSLAQGAPPDTEAFF. The CDR3 bases are TGTGCCAGCAGCTTAGCCCAGGGTGCCCCTCCGGACACTGAAGCTTTCTTT.

The chain has TRBV4-1 and TRBJ2-5; 8 positions match TRBD1. This CDR3 contains 16 residues. V lost 3 bases, J lost 4 bases, and 10 bases stayed unmatched. Germline CDR1 is MGHRA and CDR2 is YSYEKL. The CDR3 coding sequence is TGCGCCAGCAGCCACCCCCTGACAGGGGTTTCAGAGACCCAGTACTTC. It encodes CASSHPLTGVSETQYF.

A single count supports this clone. The chain couples TRBV11-2 to TRBJ1-4; TRBD1 matches at 9 bases. V was clipped by 0 bases and J by 7 bases; unmatched bases: 6. CDR3 length equals 16 residues. CDR1 and CDR2 from the germline V gene are SGHAT and FQNNGV. The CDR3 loop is CASSLEFGTGSEKLFF. In DNA form, the CDR3 reads TGTGCCAGCAGCTTAGAGTTCGGGACAGGGAGTGAAAAACTGTTTTTT. The full variable domain, rest sourced from reference TRBV11-2 and TRBJ1-4, is EAGVAQSPRYKIIEKRQSVAFWCNPISGHATLYWYQQILGQGPKLLIQFQNNGVVDDSQLPKDRFSAERLKGVDSTLKIQPAKLEDSAVYLCASSLEFGTGSEKLFFGSGTQLSVL.

This chain connects TRBV7-2 to TRBJ2-1, with 8 bases matching TRBD1. The V gene's germline CDR1 is SGHTA and CDR2 FQGNSA. The CDR3 runs to 18 residues. Trimming removed 2 bases from V and 7 bases from J; junction bases left unmatched: 16. The CDR3 DNA reads as TGTGCCAGCAGCTTAATATGGACTCGAGACAGGGGATCTAATGAGCAGTTCTTC. It translates to CASSLIWTRDRGSNEQFF.

V and J are TRBV11-2 and TRBJ1-2; TRBD1 might be the D (5 bases). V lost 0 bases and J lost 8, with 10 bases in between. The CDR3 has 13 amino acids. The germline CDR1 and CDR2 sequences are SGHAT and FQNNGV. The CDR3 region is CASSLDRARGYTF. In nucleotides, the CDR3 is TGTGCCAGCAGCTTAGACAGGGCGAGGGGCTACACCTTC.

The V and J genes are TRBV19 and TRBJ2-7, with 10 bases aligning to TRBD1. After removal of 6 bases from V and 7 bases from J, the junction contained 12 bases not matched to a gene. The CDR3 runs 15 residues. Germline assignment: CDR1 LNHDA and CDR2 SQIVND (reference sequence). The CDR3 region is CASRDGQGETREQYF. CDR3 coding DNA: TGTGCCAGTAGGGACGGACAGGGGGAGACGAGGGAGCAGTACTTC.

V is TRBV7-2 and J is TRBJ1-1; the match to TRBD1 covers 9 bases. Germline-derived CDR1 and CDR2 are SGHTA and FQGNSA. The V gene end was trimmed by 0 bases and the J gene end by 0 bases; junction bases not matched to a gene: 2. CDR3 length: 16 amino acids. The CDR3 region is CASSLAGTGLNTEAFF. The CDR3 DNA sequence: TGTGCCAGCAGCTTAGCGGGGACAGGGTTGAACACTGAAGCTTTCTTT.

The chain uses TRBV23-1 and TRBJ2-5; the match to TRBD2 covers 9 bases. TRBV23-1 is treated as an ORF (open reading frame) with a function not yet certain. CDR3 length: 19 amino acids. V gave up 4 bases and J gave up 5 bases; unmatched junction bases: 20. CDR3 in amino acids: CASSPRCLSGGPRRETQYF. DNA of the CDR3: TGCGCCAGCAGTCCCCGCTGCCTTAGCGGGGGCCCCCGCCGTGAGACCCAGTACTTC.

The rearrangement joins TRBV23-1 to TRBJ1-1; D call uncertain. TRBV23-1 is known as an ORF, though its function is uncertain. Trimming removed 0 bases from V and 0 bases from J, with 5 bases in between. CDR3 length equals 14 residues. In DNA, the CDR3 is TGCGCCAGCAGTCAATCGCCGGTGAACACTGAAGCTTTCTTT. Amino acids: CASSQSPVNTEAFF.

V usage is TRBV11-2 and J usage is TRBJ1-2; 7 bases align to TRBD1. Trimming took 2 bases from V and 2 from J; bases not matched to a gene: 8. Germline CDR1 SGHAT, CDR2 FQNNGV. This CDR3 contains 16 residues. The CDR3 DNA reads as TGTGCCAGCAGCTTACAACCTACAGGGGACAACTATGGCTACACCTTC. It encodes CASSLQPTGDNYGYTF.

This chain joins TRBV10-1 and TRBJ1-2; 7 nucleotides match TRBD1. The CDR3 has 13 residues. Trimming took 4 bases from V and 8 from J; bases not matched to a gene: 7. CDR1 and CDR2 from the germline V gene are WNHNN and SYGVQD (reference sequence). The CDR3 protein is CASSGRGVGGYTF. The CDR3 DNA reads TGCGCCAGCAGTGGCAGGGGGGTAGGGGGCTACACCTTC.

The V gene is TRBV5-1, the J gene TRBJ2-5, with D tentatively TRBD1 (5 bases). V was clipped by 0 bases and J by 5 bases, with 17 bases between them. This CDR3 region has 16 residues. CDR1 is SGHRS and CDR2 is YFSETQ in the germline V gene. The CDR3 DNA follows: TGCGCCAGCAGCTTGGGTGGGGCAGGGTCTTTGGAGACCCAGTACTTC. Protein sequence: CASSLGGAGSLETQYF.

The V call is TRBV12-3 or TRBV12-4, the J call TRBJ1-2; 7 bases match TRBD1. After removal of 6 bases from V and 5 bases from J, the junction contained 6 bases not matched to a gene. The CDR3 is 13 residues long. The chain's CDR3 is CASSPTGQYGYTF. The CDR3, as DNA: TGTGCCAGCAGCCCGACAGGGCAGTATGGCTACACCTTC.

J is TRBJ2-7 and V is TRBV30; D may be TRBD1 (5 bases). Trimming left V 4 bases short and J 3 bases short, with 7 bases between. Germline CDR1 reads GTSNPN; CDR2 reads SVGIG (reference sequence). The CDR3 has 11 residues. The CDR3 sequence: CAWKGLYEQYF. The CDR3 DNA is TGTGCCTGGAAGGGGCTCTACGAGCAGTACTTC.

The V and J genes are TRBV28 and TRBJ1-5; a weak D match, TRBD1 (5 bases). The CDR3 has 12 amino acids. The V end lost 6 bases, the J end lost 6 bases, and 9 bases lay between the germline ends. Germline V gives CDR1 MDHEN, CDR2 SYDVKM. DNA for the CDR3: TGTGCCAGCAGGGGGGGGAGTCAGCCCCAGCATTTT. This translates into CASRGGSQPQHF.

The chain has TRBV25-1 and TRBJ1-1, with a possible D match to TRBD1 (6 bases). Trimming took off 2 bases at V and 1 base at J, with 11 bases between the two ends. Germline values: CDR1 MGHDK, CDR2 SYGVNS. The CDR3 runs to 15 residues. The CDR3 DNA reads TGTGCCAGCAGTGAACAGACAGGCCCGAACACTGAAGCTTTCTTT. Its protein is CASSEQTGPNTEAFF.